This T cell receptor beta chain was identified during a study of spatial heterogeneity in lung cancer. Time point reported: blood at routine non-recurrence follow-up after resection. Whole RNA came from tumor, nontumor lung or frozen PBMC and was sequenced without being sorted. The CDR3 loop spans 12 amino acids. V shed 5 bases and J shed 8 bases, with 12 bases lying between them. Germline V gene sequence: CDR1 SEHNR, CDR2 FQNEAQ (reference sequence). This clonotype has ten or more counts. Each CDR3 protein is one row after TCRdb ran MiXCR on the 5' RACE reads. Among more than 95,000 distinct CDR3 sequences listed, more than 9% were seen once.

The material sequenced was PBMCs, taken at follow-up. The sequence was obtained from a male donor with early-stage non-small cell lung cancer. The chain carries TRBV7-9 and TRBJ2-5; D unresolved. The CDR3 sequence is CASSNSEATQYF. CDR3 coding DNA: TGTGCCAGCAGCAATTCTGAAGCTACCCAGTACTTC.